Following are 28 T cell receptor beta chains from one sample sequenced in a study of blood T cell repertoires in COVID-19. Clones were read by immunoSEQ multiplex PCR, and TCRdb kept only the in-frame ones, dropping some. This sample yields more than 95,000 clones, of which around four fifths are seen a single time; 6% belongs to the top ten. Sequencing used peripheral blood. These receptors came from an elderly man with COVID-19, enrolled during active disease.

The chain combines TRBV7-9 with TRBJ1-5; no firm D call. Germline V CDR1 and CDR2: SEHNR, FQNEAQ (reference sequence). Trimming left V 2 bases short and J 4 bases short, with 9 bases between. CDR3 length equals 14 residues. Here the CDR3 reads CASSLFGRNQPQHF. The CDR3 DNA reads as TGTGCCAGCAGCTTATTCGGGAGAAATCAGCCCCAGCATTTT.

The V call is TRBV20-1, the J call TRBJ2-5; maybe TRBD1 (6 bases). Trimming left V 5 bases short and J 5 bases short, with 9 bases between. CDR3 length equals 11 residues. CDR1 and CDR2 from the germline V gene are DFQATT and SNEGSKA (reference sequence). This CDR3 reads CSAGRGETQYF. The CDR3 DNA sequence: TGCAGTGCTGGAAGGGGGGAGACCCAGTACTTC.

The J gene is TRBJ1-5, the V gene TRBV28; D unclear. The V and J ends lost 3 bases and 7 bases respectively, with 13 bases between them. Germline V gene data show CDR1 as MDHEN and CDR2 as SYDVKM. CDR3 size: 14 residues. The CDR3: CASSFALRPQPQHF. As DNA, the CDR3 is TGTGCCAGCAGTTTTGCGTTGAGGCCGCAGCCCCAGCATTTT.

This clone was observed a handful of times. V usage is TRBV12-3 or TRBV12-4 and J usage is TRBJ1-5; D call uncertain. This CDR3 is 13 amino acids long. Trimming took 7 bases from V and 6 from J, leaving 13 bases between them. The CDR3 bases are TGTGCCAGCACCCCTGGGCGGGGTCAGCCCCAGCATTTT. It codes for CASTPGRGQPQHF.

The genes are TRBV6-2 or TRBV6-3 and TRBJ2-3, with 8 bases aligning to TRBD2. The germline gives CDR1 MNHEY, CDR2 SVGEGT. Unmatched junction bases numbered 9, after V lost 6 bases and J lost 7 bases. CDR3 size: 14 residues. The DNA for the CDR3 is TGTGCCAGCAGCCGCGGGGGGATGGAAAATACGCAGTATTTT. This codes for CASSRGGMENTQYF.

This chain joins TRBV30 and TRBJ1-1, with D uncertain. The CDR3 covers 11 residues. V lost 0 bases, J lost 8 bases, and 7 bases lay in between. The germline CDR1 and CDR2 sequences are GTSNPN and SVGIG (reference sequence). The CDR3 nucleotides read TGTGCCTGGAGTGTACGGTCCGAAGCTTTCTTT. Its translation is CAWSVRSEAFF.

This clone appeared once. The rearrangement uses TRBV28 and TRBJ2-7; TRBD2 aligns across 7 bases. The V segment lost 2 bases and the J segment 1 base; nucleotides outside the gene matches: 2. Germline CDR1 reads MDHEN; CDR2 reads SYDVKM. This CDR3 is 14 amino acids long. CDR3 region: CASSLTGGSYEQYF. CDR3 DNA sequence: TGTGCCAGCAGTTTAACGGGGGGATCCTACGAGCAGTACTTC.

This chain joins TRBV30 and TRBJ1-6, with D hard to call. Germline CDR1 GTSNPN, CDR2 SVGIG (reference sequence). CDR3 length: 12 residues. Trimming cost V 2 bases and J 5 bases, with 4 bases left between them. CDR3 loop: CAWSINNSPLHF. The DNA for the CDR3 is TGTGCCTGGAGTATTAATAATTCACCCCTCCACTTT.

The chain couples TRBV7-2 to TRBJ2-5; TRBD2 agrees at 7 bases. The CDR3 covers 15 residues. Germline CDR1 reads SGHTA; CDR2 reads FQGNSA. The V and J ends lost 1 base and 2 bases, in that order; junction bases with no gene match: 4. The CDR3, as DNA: TGTGCCAGCAGCTTAGGCGCTAGCGGACAAGAGACCCAGTACTTC. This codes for CASSLGASGQETQYF.

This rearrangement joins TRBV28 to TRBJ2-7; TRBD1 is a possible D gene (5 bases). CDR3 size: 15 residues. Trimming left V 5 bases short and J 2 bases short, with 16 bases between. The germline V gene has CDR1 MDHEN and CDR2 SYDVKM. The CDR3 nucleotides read TGTGCCAGCAGTCCTTTACAGGTTCCGACCTACGAGCAGTACTTC. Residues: CASSPLQVPTYEQYF.

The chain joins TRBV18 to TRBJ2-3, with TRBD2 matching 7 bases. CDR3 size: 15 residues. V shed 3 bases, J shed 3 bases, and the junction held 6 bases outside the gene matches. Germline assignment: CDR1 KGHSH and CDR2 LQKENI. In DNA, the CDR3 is TGTGCCAGCTCACCGGTGACTAGCTTGACAGATACGCAGTATTTT. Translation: CASSPVTSLTDTQYF. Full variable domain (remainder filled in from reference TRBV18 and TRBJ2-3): NAGVMQNPRHLVRRRGQEARLRCSPMKGHSHVYWYRQLPEEGLKFMVYLQKENIIDESGMPKERFSAEFPKEGPSILRIQQVVRGDSAAYFCASSPVTSLTDTQYFGPGTRLTVL.

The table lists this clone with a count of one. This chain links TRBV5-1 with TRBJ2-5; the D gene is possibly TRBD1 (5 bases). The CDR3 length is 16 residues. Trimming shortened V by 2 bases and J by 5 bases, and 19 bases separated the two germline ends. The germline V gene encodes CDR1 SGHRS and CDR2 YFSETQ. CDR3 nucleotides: TGCGCCAGCAGCTTTTCGGCCCCCAGGGCCGGGGAGACCCAGTACTTC. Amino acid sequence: CASSFSAPRAGETQYF.

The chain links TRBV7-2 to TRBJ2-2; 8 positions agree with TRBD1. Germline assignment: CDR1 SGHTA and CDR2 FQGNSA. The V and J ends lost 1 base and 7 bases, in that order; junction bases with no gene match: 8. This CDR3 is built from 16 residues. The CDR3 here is CASSLVAGGKDGELFF. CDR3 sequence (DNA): TGTGCCAGCAGCTTAGTAGCAGGGGGCAAGGACGGGGAGCTGTTTTTT.

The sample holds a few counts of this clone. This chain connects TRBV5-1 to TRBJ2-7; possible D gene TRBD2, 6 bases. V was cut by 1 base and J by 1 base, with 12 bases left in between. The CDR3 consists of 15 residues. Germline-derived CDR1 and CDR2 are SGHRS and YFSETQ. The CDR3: CASSLWDSTSYEQYF. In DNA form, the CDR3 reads TGCGCCAGCAGCTTGTGGGACTCCACTTCCTACGAGCAGTACTTC.

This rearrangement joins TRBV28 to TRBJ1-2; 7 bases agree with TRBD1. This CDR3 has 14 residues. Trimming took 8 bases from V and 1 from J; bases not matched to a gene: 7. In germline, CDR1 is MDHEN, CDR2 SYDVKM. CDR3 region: CASGGTALNYGYTF. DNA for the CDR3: TGTGCCAGCGGAGGGACAGCACTTAACTATGGCTACACCTTC.

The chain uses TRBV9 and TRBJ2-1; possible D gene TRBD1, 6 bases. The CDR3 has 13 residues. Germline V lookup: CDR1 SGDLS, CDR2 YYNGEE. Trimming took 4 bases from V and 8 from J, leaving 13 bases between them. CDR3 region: CASSLQGSDEQFF. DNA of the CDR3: TGTGCCAGCAGCTTACAGGGTTCGGATGAGCAGTTCTTC.

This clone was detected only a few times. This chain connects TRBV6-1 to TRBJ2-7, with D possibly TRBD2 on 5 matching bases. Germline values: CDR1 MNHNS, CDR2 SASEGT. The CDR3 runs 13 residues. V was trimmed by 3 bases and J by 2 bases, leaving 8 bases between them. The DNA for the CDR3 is TGTGCCAGCAGTGAGGACGGGACCTACGAGCAGTACTTC. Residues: CASSEDGTYEQYF.

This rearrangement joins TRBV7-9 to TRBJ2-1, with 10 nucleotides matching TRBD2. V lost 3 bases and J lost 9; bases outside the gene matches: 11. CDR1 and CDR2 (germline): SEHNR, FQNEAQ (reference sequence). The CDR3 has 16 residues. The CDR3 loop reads CASSFPGLAVALEQFF. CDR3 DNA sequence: TGTGCCAGCAGCTTCCCAGGACTAGCGGTAGCTCTTGAGCAGTTCTTC. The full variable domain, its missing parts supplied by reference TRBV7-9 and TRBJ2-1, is DTGVSQNPRHKITKRGQNVTFRCDPISEHNRLYWYRQTLGQGPEFLTYFQNEAQLEKSRLLSDRFSAERPKGSFSTLEIQRTEQGDSAMYLCASSFPGLAVALEQFFGPGTRLTVL.

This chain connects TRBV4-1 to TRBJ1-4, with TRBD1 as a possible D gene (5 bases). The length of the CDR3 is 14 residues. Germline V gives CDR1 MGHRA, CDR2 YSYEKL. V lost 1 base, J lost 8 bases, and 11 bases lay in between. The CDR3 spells CASSQVGKGEKLFF. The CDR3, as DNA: TGCGCCAGCAGCCAAGTAGGGAAGGGGGAAAAACTGTTTTTT.

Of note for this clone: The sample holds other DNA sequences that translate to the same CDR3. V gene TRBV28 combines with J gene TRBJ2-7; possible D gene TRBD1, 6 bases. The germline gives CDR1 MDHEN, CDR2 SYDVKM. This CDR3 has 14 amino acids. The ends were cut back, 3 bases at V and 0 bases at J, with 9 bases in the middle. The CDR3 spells CASSLDSYSYEQYF. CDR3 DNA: TGTGCCAGCAGTTTGGACAGCTACTCCTACGAGCAGTACTTC.

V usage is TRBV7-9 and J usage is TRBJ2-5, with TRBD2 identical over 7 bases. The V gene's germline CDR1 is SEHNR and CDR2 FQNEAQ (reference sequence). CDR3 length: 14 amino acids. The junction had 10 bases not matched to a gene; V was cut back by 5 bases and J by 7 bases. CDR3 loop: CASSPGLGVGTQYF. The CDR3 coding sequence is TGTGCCAGCAGCCCCGGACTAGGCGTAGGGACCCAGTACTTC.

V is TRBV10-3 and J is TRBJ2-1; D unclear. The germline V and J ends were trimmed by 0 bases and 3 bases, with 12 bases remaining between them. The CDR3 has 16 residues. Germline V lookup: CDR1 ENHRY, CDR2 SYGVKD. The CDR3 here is CAISESGAPRYNEQFF. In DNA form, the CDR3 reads TGTGCCATCAGTGAGTCGGGCGCCCCGCGCTACAATGAGCAGTTCTTC.

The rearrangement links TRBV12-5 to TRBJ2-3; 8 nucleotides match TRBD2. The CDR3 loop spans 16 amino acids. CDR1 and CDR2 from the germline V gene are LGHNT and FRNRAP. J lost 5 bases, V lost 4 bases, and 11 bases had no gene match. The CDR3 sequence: CASGSGGGAPEDTQYF. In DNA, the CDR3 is TGTGCTAGTGGTTCGGGAGGGGGAGCACCAGAAGATACGCAGTATTTT.

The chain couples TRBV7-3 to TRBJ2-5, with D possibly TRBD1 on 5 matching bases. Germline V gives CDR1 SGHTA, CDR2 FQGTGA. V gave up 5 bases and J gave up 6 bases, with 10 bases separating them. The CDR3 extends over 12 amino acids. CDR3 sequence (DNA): TGTGCCAGCAGCACAGGTCATCAGACCCAGTACTTC. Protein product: CASSTGHQTQYF.

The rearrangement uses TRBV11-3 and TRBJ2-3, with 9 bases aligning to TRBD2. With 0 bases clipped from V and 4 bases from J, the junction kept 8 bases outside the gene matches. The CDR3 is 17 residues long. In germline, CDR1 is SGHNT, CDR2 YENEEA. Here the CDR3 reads CASSLESSGSGPDTQYF. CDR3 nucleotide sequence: TGTGCCAGCAGCTTAGAAAGTAGCGGGAGTGGGCCAGATACGCAGTATTTT. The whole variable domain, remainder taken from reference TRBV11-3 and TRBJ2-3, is EAGVVQSPRYKIIEKKQPVAFWCNPISGHNTLYWYLQNLGQGPELLIRYENEEAVDDSQLPKDRFSAERLKGVDSTLKIQPAELGDSAVYLCASSLESSGSGPDTQYFGPGTRLTVL.

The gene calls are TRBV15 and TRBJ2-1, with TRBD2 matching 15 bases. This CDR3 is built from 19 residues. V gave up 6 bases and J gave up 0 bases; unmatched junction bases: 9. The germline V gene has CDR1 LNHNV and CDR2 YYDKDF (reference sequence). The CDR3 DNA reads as TGTGCCACCAGTAAACCGGGACTAGCGGGAGGAAGCTCCTACAATGAGCAGTTCTTC. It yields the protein CATSKPGLAGGSSYNEQFF. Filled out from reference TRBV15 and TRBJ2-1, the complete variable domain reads DAMVIQNPRYQVTQFGKPVTLSCSQTLNHNVMYWYQQKSSQAPKLLFHYYDKDFNNEADTPDNFQSRRPNTSFCFLDIRSPGLGDTAMYLCATSKPGLAGGSSYNEQFFGPGTRLTVL.

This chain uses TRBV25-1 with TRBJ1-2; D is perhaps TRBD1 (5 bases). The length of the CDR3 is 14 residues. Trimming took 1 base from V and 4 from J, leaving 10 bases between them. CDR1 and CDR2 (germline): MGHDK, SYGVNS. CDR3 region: CASSEWGGAYGYTF. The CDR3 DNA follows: TGTGCCAGCAGTGAATGGGGCGGCGCCTATGGCTACACCTTC.

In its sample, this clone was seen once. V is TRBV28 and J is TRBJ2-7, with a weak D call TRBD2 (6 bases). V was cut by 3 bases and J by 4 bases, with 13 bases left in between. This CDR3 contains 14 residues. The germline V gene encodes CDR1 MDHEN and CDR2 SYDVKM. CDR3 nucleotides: TGTGCCAGCAGTTTTAACCTCGGGGGTTACGAGCAGTACTTC. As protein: CASSFNLGGYEQYF.